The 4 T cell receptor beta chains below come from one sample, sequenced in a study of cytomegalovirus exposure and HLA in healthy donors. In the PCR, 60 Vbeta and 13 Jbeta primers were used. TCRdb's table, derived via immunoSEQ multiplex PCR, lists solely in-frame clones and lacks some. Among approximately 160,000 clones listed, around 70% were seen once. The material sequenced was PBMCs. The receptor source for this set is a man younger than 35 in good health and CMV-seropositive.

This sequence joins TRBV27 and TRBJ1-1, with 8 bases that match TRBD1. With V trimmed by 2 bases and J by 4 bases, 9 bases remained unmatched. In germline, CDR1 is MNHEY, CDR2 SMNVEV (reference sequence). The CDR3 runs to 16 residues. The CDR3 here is CASSLPPGGEGTEAFF. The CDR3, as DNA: TGTGCCAGCAGTTTACCGCCAGGGGGCGAGGGCACTGAAGCTTTCTTT.

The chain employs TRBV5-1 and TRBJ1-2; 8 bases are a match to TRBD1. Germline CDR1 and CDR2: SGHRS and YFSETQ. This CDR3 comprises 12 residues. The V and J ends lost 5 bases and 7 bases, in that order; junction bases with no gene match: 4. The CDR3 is CASSYDRGGYTF. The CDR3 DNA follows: TGCGCCAGCAGTTACGACAGGGGTGGCTACACCTTC.

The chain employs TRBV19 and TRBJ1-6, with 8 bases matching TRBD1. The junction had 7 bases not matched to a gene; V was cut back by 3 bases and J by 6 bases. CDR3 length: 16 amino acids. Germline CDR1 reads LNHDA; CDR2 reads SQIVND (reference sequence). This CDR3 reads CASSIPQGAVNSPLHF. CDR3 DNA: TGTGCCAGTAGTATCCCCCAGGGGGCTGTTAATTCACCCCTCCACTTT.

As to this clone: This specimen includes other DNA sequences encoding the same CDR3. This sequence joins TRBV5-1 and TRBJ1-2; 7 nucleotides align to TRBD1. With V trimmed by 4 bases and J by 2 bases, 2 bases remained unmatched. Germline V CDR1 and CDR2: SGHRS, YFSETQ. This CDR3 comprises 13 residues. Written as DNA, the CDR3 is TGCGCCAGCAGCCCGGGACAGAACTATGGCTACACCTTC. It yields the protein CASSPGQNYGYTF.